The 31 T cell receptor beta chains given below trace back to one sample, sequenced in a study of identical twins. TCRdb reanalysed the 5' RACE reads using MiXCR and keeps one entry per CDR3 protein. The table has some 630,000 distinct CDR3 sequences, around 7.4% seen once; the top ten hold roughly 1.5%. The sample also formed part of further work on yellow fever vaccine responses in identical twins.

Sequencing input: PBMCs. The receptors come from a young woman in good health.

This sequence joins TRBV28 and TRBJ2-7; no clear D. V was shortened by 1 base and J by 4 bases, with 8 bases between the two germline ends. The CDR3 extends over 13 amino acids. Germline loops: CDR1 MDHEN, CDR2 SYDVKM. CDR3 nucleotides: TGTGCCAGCAGTTTATCAGGTCTATACGAGCAGTACTTC. This gives the protein CASSLSGLYEQYF.

V gene TRBV29-1 combines with J gene TRBJ2-1, with 11 bases matching TRBD2. The CDR3 has 16 amino acids. V shed 0 bases and J 7 bases; nucleotides not matched to a gene: 8. Germline V CDR1 and CDR2: SQVTM, ANQGSEA. CDR3 nucleotide sequence: TGCAGCGTTGAAGACCTCTTAGCGGGAGGGGGGAATGAGCAGTTCTTC. Its protein is CSVEDLLAGGGNEQFF.

This clonotype turned up a few times. The chain combines TRBV25-1 with TRBJ2-3; 7 bases map to TRBD1. This CDR3 has 16 amino acids. Germline values: CDR1 MGHDK, CDR2 SYGVNS. Trimming cost V 3 bases and J 0 bases; bases outside gene matches: 6. The CDR3 here is CASSELTGASTDTQYF. The DNA of the CDR3 is TGTGCCAGCAGTGAGCTAACAGGGGCTAGCACAGATACGCAGTATTTT.

The table lists this clonotype with a few counts. The chain combines TRBV4-1 with TRBJ1-2, with a possible D match to TRBD1 (6 bases). Germline V lookup: CDR1 MGHRA, CDR2 YSYEKL. The CDR3 totals 15 residues. V dropped 3 bases and J dropped 8 bases, with 19 bases sitting between them. This chain's CDR3 is CASSHPWAQGLGYTF. CDR3 DNA: TGCGCCAGCAGCCACCCGTGGGCACAGGGATTAGGCTACACCTTC.

J is TRBJ2-3 and V is TRBV4-1, with D perhaps TRBD1 or TRBD2 (5 bases each). V was pared by 6 bases and J by 2 bases, with 18 bases between. Germline-derived CDR1 and CDR2 are MGHRA and YSYEKL. The CDR3 is 16 amino acids. In DNA form, the CDR3 reads TGCGCCAGCAGAACTCTCCAACCCGGGACCACAGATACGCAGTATTTT. Encoded protein: CASRTLQPGTTDTQYF.

In its sample, this clonotype was seen a few times. The CDR3 sequence: CATSRVVDRNQPQHF. CDR3 nucleotides: TGTGCCACCAGCAGAGTAGTCGACAGAAATCAGCCCCAGCATTTT. V and J are TRBV15 and TRBJ1-5; tentatively, D is TRBD1 (5 bases). Trimming shortened V by 1 base and J by 4 bases, and 11 bases separated the two germline ends. The CDR3 is made up of 15 amino acids. Germline V gene lookup returns CDR1 LNHNV and CDR2 YYDKDF (reference sequence).

The J gene is TRBJ1-1, the V gene TRBV6-2 or TRBV6-3; D not certain. Trimming left V 2 bases short and J 8 bases short, with 6 bases between. The CDR3 has 11 residues. CDR1 and CDR2 (germline): MNHEY, SVGEGT. The CDR3 is CASSYHQEAFF. CDR3 sequence (DNA): TGTGCCAGCAGTTACCACCAAGAAGCTTTCTTT.

The chain employs TRBV3-1 and TRBJ2-3; D is possibly TRBD1 or TRBD2 (7 bases each). V was clipped by 8 bases and J by 3 bases, with 27 bases between them. Germline V CDR1 and CDR2: LGHDT, YNNKEL (reference sequence). This CDR3 comprises 18 residues. The CDR3 nucleotides read TGTGCCAGCTGTACCCGACAGGGAGGGAGGAAGGGGACAGATACGCAGTATTTT. Translating gives CASCTRQGGRKGTDTQYF.

The CDR3 reads CASSLVAGAGTEAFF. CDR3 DNA: TGCGCCAGCAGCTTGGTAGCAGGGGCGGGTACTGAAGCTTTCTTT. The chain carries TRBV5-1 and TRBJ1-1, with a possible D match to TRBD1 (6 bases). Germline CDR1 SGHRS, CDR2 YFSETQ. Trimming stripped 0 bases from V and 5 bases from J, with 14 bases between. The CDR3 covers 15 residues.

The chain has TRBV27 and TRBJ2-3, with D possibly being TRBD2 (7 bases). Between the trimmed V and J ends, which lost 7 bases and 4 bases, there was a span of 15 bases. Germline values: CDR1 MNHEY, CDR2 SMNVEV (reference sequence). This CDR3 spans 14 amino acids. In DNA form, the CDR3 reads TGTGCCAGCAAGAGGGGGGGGGGCGCAGATACGCAGTATTTT. Its protein product is CASKRGGGADTQYF.

This clonotype has only a few counts. V and J are TRBV28 and TRBJ2-7, with 9 positions matching TRBD2. With V trimmed by 8 bases and J by 3 bases, 5 bases remained unmatched. Germline loops: CDR1 MDHEN, CDR2 SYDVKM. This CDR3 is 13 amino acids long. The CDR3 DNA reads as TGTGCCAGCGGAGGACTAGCGTTCTACGAGCAGTACTTC. It translates to CASGGLAFYEQYF.

This clonotype was seen a few times. This sequence joins TRBV6-5 and TRBJ1-3; the D gene is possibly TRBD1 (5 bases). This CDR3 region has 14 residues. The V gene's germline CDR1 is MNHEY and CDR2 SVGAGI. Trimming removed 6 bases at V and 4 bases at J, with 13 bases between. In nucleotides, the CDR3 is TGTGCCAGCAGGTATCAGGGCTACGGAAACACCATATATTTT. Protein: CASRYQGYGNTIYF.

The V gene is TRBV2, the J gene TRBJ2-7; D might be TRBD1 (6 bases). Germline CDR1 SNHLY, CDR2 FYNNEI. V was shortened by 9 bases and J by 3 bases, with 12 bases between the two germline ends. This CDR3 has 12 residues. Written as DNA, the CDR3 is TGTGCCAGTACTCGGGACAACTACGAGCAGTACGTC. Protein sequence: CASTRDNYEQYV.

This clonotype was found many times. V gene TRBV9 combines with J gene TRBJ2-3, with TRBD2 matching 9 bases. The CDR3 extends over 17 amino acids. With 1 base clipped from V and 5 bases from J, the junction kept 11 bases outside the gene matches. CDR1 and CDR2 (germline): SGDLS, YYNGEE. The CDR3 is CASSVSPPAGGVDTQYF. CDR3 coding DNA: TGTGCCAGCAGCGTAAGCCCCCCAGCGGGAGGTGTAGATACGCAGTATTTT.

V usage is TRBV28 and J usage is TRBJ2-1; weak D call: TRBD1 (6 bases). Trimming shortened V by 7 bases and J by 9 bases, and 19 bases separated the two germline ends. Per the germline V gene, CDR1 is MDHEN and CDR2 is SYDVKM. The CDR3 spans 14 residues. The CDR3: CASTPRSRGTEQFF. Here the CDR3 DNA reads TGTGCCAGCACCCCCAGGTCCAGGGGAACTGAGCAGTTCTTC. Variable domain in full (rest from reference TRBV28 and TRBJ2-1): DVKVTQSSRYLVKRTGEKVFLECVQDMDHENMFWYRQDPGLGLRLIYFSYDVKMKEKGDIPEGYSVSREKKERFSLILESASTNQTSMYLCASTPRSRGTEQFFGPGTRLTVL.

In this sample, this clonotype turned up a few times. The chain carries TRBV7-2 and TRBJ2-2; D is unresolved. The V end lost 0 bases, the J end lost 1 base, and 9 bases lay between the germline ends. The CDR3 has 16 residues. Germline values: CDR1 SGHTA, CDR2 FQGNSA. CDR3 nucleotides: TGTGCCAGCAGCTTAGCGTTGACCCTGAACACCGGGGAGCTGTTTTTT. It yields the protein CASSLALTLNTGELFF. The full variable domain, its missing parts supplied by reference TRBV7-2 and TRBJ2-2, is GAGVSQSPSNKVTEKGKDVELRCDPISGHTALYWYRQSLGQGLEFLIYFQGNSAPDKSGLPSDRFSAERTGGSVSTLTIQRTQQEDSAVYLCASSLALTLNTGELFFGEGSRLTVL.

This clonotype was seen a handful of times. The CDR3 is CASSLVGGKVADTQYF. In DNA form, the CDR3 reads TGTGCCAGCAGTTTAGTGGGGGGGAAGGTCGCAGATACGCAGTATTTT. The chain employs TRBV12-3 or TRBV12-4 and TRBJ2-3, with TRBD2 matching over 7 bases. The CDR3 covers 16 residues. Unmatched junction bases numbered 8, after V lost 1 base and J lost 4 bases.

This sequence joins TRBV6-1 and TRBJ2-2; 11 bases align to TRBD2. V lost 6 bases and J lost 9; bases outside the gene matches: 9. This CDR3 is 15 amino acids long. In germline, CDR1 is MNHNS, CDR2 SASEGT. CDR3 sequence: CASRAGLAEGRELFF. Here the CDR3 DNA reads TGTGCCAGCAGAGCGGGACTAGCGGAGGGGCGGGAGCTGTTTTTT.

This clonotype was seen at least ten times. V usage is TRBV5-5 and J usage is TRBJ2-3; D perhaps matches TRBD2 (6 bases). Germline assignment: CDR1 SGHKS and CDR2 YYEKEE (reference sequence). Trimming shortened V by 4 bases and J by 2 bases, and 23 bases separated the two germline ends. CDR3 length: 18 amino acids. CDR3 amino acids: CASSLNRGGTPDTDTQYF. CDR3 nucleotides: TGTGCCAGCAGCCTGAACCGTGGGGGGACTCCCGACACAGATACGCAGTATTTT. The full variable domain, completed using reference TRBV5-5 and TRBJ2-3, is DAGVTQSPTHLIKTRGQQVTLRCSPISGHKSVSWYQQVLGQGPQFIFQYYEKEERGRGNFPDRFSARQFPNYSSELNVNALLLGDSALYLCASSLNRGGTPDTDTQYFGPGTRLTVL.

This clonotype was counted a few times. This chain joins TRBV29-1 and TRBJ2-5; tentatively, D is TRBD2 (5 bases). Germline values: CDR1 SQVTM, CDR2 ANQGSEA. The V and J ends lost 3 bases and 2 bases respectively, with 7 bases between them. The CDR3 contains 12 residues. CDR3 nucleotides: TGCAGCGTTGACGGGGTACAAGAGACCCAGTACTTC. It is translated as CSVDGVQETQYF.

V usage is TRBV6-1 and J usage is TRBJ2-7; D call uncertain. The V end lost 0 bases, the J end lost 2 bases, and 11 bases lay between the germline ends. The CDR3 spans 15 residues. Germline loops: CDR1 MNHNS, CDR2 SASEGT. The CDR3 region is CASSEANSRTYEQYF. The CDR3 nucleotides are TGTGCCAGCAGTGAAGCTAACTCGAGGACCTACGAGCAGTACTTC.

This clonotype appeared a few times. The gene calls are TRBV6-1 and TRBJ1-5, with a possible D match to TRBD1 (5 bases). With 1 base removed from V and 7 bases from J, the gap between germline ends came to 11 bases. The CDR3 spans 14 residues. The germline CDR1 and CDR2 sequences are MNHNS and SASEGT. The CDR3 sequence is CASSEGQRKQPQHF. As DNA, the CDR3 is TGTGCCAGCAGTGAAGGACAGCGAAAGCAGCCCCAGCATTTT.

The chain's CDR3 is CASINPTEEADTF. The CDR3 coding sequence is TGTGCCAGCATTAACCCCACTGAGGAAGCGGACACCTTC. The chain joins TRBV21-1 to TRBJ1-2. TRBV21-1 is deemed a pseudogene. The length of the CDR3 is 13 residues.

CDR3 protein: CASPHDGDEQFF. CDR3 bases: TGTGCGAGCCCCCACGATGGGGATGAGCAGTTCTTC. The chain couples TRBV7-9 to TRBJ2-1; D unresolved. The CDR3 contains 12 residues. Per the germline V gene, CDR1 is SEHNR and CDR2 is FQNEAQ (reference sequence).

This clonotype was seen a few times. This chain connects TRBV5-1 to TRBJ2-1; 12 bases match TRBD2. J was trimmed by 5 bases and V by 4 bases; bases with no gene match: 10. This CDR3 comprises 17 residues. Germline V CDR1 and CDR2: SGHRS, YFSETQ. CDR3 nucleotides: TGCGCCAGCAGCCTCAGGGGCACTAGCGGGGGGAACAATGAGCAGTTCTTC. Its translation is CASSLRGTSGGNNEQFF.

This clonotype was detected only a few times. V and J are TRBV7-8 and TRBJ2-1; 9 bases fit TRBD2. This CDR3 comprises 17 residues. CDR1 is SGHVS and CDR2 is FQNEAQ in the germline V gene. Germline trimming cut 6 bases from V and 2 bases from J; bases unmatched to any gene: 11. CDR3 coding DNA: TGTGCCAGCAGTGAGGCGCGCGGGGGGGCCGCCTACAATGAGCAGTTCTTC. Amino acids: CASSEARGGAAYNEQFF.

This clonotype occurred a few times. The chain's CDR3 is CASSLDFGVPGELFF. For the CDR3, the DNA is TGTGCCAGCAGCTTAGACTTTGGAGTCCCCGGGGAGCTGTTTTTT. V and J are TRBV7-8 and TRBJ2-2; no reliable D call. V gave up 1 base and J gave up 6 bases, with 12 bases separating them. This CDR3 comprises 15 residues. Germline CDR1 SGHVS, CDR2 FQNEAQ.

This clonotype was observed many times. V is TRBV20-1 and J is TRBJ2-2, with D possibly being TRBD1 (5 bases). This CDR3 has 14 amino acids. The V end was cut by 3 bases, the J end by 0 bases, with 8 bases between. Germline-derived CDR1 and CDR2 are DFQATT and SNEGSKA (reference sequence). CDR3 region: CSARTVTNTGELFF. CDR3 DNA: TGCAGTGCTAGGACAGTTACGAACACCGGGGAGCTGTTTTTT.

At least ten counts were recorded for this clonotype. This chain connects TRBV12-3 or TRBV12-4 to TRBJ2-3; TRBD2 is a possible D gene (6 bases). Trimming pared 5 bases from V and 2 bases from J, leaving 14 bases between. This CDR3 comprises 15 residues. The DNA of the CDR3 is TGTGCCAGCAGTCCCAGGACTATCTCCACAGATACGCAGTATTTT. Residues: CASSPRTISTDTQYF.

This clonotype was picked up many times. J is TRBJ2-5 and V is TRBV20-1; TRBD1 agrees at 10 bases. CDR1 is DFQATT, CDR2 SNEGSKA, per germline (reference sequence). J gave up 7 bases and V 2 bases, and 13 bases lay outside the gene matches. There are 16 residues in the CDR3. As DNA, the CDR3 is TGCAGTGCTAGACAATGGGACAGGGGAACACAGGCGACCCAGTACTTC. It yields the protein CSARQWDRGTQATQYF.

This clonotype appeared many times. CDR3 DNA sequence: TGTGCCAGCAGTTTACAGCCGGGGGGCTACACCTTC. Amino acids: CASSLQPGGYTF. The J gene is TRBJ1-2, the V gene TRBV12-3 or TRBV12-4; D is unresolved. V was trimmed by 2 bases and J by 8 bases, leaving 9 bases between them. The CDR3 covers 12 residues.